The 18 T cell receptor beta chains listed next were all sequenced from one sample in a study of blood T cell repertoires in COVID-19. TCRdb's copy holds only in-frame clones and misses some; the assay was immunoSEQ multiplex PCR. The table lists some 290,000 clones, about nine tenths of them singletons. Sequenced sample: peripheral blood. Source of these receptors: a woman aged 25 to 39 with COVID-19, enrolled during active disease.

Only a few counts were recorded for this clone. V usage is TRBV6-5 and J usage is TRBJ1-1; TRBD1 aligns across 7 bases. Germline V gene data show CDR1 as MNHEY and CDR2 as SVGAGI. Trimming took 6 bases from V and 3 from J; bases not matched to a gene: 10. This CDR3 contains 15 residues. CDR3 DNA sequence: TGTGCCAGCAGGCCCCTCACGGGACAGCACACTGAAGCTTTCTTT. Translation: CASRPLTGQHTEAFF.

This chain links TRBV2 with TRBJ1-4, with a tentative D call TRBD1 (6 bases). The CDR3 contains 13 residues. Germline loops: CDR1 SNHLY, CDR2 FYNNEI. Trimming removed 8 bases from V and 6 bases from J, with 13 bases in between. DNA of the CDR3: TGTGCCAGCGGTACAGGGTTTTATGAAAAACTGTTTTTT. This gives the protein CASGTGFYEKLFF.

This clone was detected once. The rearrangement uses TRBV18 and TRBJ1-6, with D perhaps TRBD1 (6 bases). This CDR3 has 14 residues. Germline V gene data show CDR1 as KGHSH and CDR2 as LQKENI. Trimming cost V 2 bases and J 13 bases, with 15 bases left between them. CDR3 sequence reads: CASSPETGWRPLHF. In nucleotides, the CDR3 is TGTGCCAGCTCACCAGAAACAGGGTGGCGGCCCCTCCACTTT.

The chain uses TRBV6-6 and TRBJ1-5, with D maybe TRBD1 (6 bases). The germline V and J ends were trimmed by 7 bases and 9 bases, with 16 bases remaining between them. CDR3 length: 13 residues. Germline V CDR1 and CDR2: MNHNY, SVGAGI (reference sequence). In DNA form, the CDR3 reads TGTGCCAGCACCTCATTACAGGGTTCGCCCCAGCATTTT. Translation: CASTSLQGSPQHF.

This clone was observed once. CDR3 in DNA: TGTGCCAGCAGCCAAACAGGGGGCGCGGGCTACACCTTC. This gives the protein CASSQTGGAGYTF. J is TRBJ1-2 and V is TRBV3-1 (or the pseudogene TRBV3-2); TRBD1 aligns across 9 bases. V was pared by 2 bases and J by 8 bases, with 3 bases of the junction left unmatched. Germline V lookup: CDR1 LGHDT, CDR2 YNNKEL (reference sequence). The CDR3 spans 13 residues.

CDR3 amino acids: CASSTDRLAKPGDEQFF. In nucleotides, the CDR3 is TGTGCCAGCAGCACAGACAGACTAGCTAAACCCGGCGATGAGCAGTTCTTC. V gene TRBV11-2 combines with J gene TRBJ2-1, with 7 bases aligning to TRBD2. Germline trimming cut 5 bases from V and 8 bases from J; bases unmatched to any gene: 18. The CDR3 has 17 residues. Germline V lookup: CDR1 SGHAT, CDR2 FQNNGV.

The V gene is TRBV3-1 (or the pseudogene TRBV3-2), the J gene TRBJ2-3; 9 nucleotides align to TRBD2. Germline V lookup: CDR1 LGHDT, CDR2 YNNKEL (reference sequence). The V gene end was trimmed by 4 bases and the J gene end by 14 bases; junction bases not matched to a gene: 10. This CDR3 has 13 residues. The DNA of the CDR3 is TGTGCCAGCAGCCCGAAGGTGGGACTAGCAGGGTATTTT. It is translated as CASSPKVGLAGYF.

The chain recombines TRBV2 with TRBJ2-5, with 8 bases that match TRBD1. Germline V gene sequence: CDR1 SNHLY, CDR2 FYNNEI. After removal of 6 bases from V and 1 base from J, the junction contained 4 bases not matched to a gene. This CDR3 comprises 14 residues. CDR3 protein: CASRIQGGQETQYF. Here the CDR3 DNA reads TGTGCCAGCAGGATACAGGGGGGCCAAGAGACCCAGTACTTC. Together with reference TRBV2 and TRBJ2-5, the CDR3 gives the full variable domain: EPEVTQTPSHQVTQMGQEVILRCVPISNHLYFYWYRQILGQKVEFLVSFYNNEISEKSEIFDDQFSVERPDGSNFTLKIRSTKLEDSAMYFCASRIQGGQETQYFGPGTRLLVL.

This chain links TRBV11-2 with TRBJ2-2; 7 bases are shared with TRBD2. There are 17 residues in the CDR3. V lost 5 bases, J lost 6 bases, and 15 bases stayed unmatched. CDR1 is SGHAT and CDR2 is FQNNGV in the germline V gene. This CDR3 reads CASSPPSGRGRAGELFF. The CDR3 nucleotides read TGTGCCAGCAGCCCCCCCTCCGGGCGGGGGAGGGCCGGGGAGCTGTTTTTT. The entire variable domain, with the rest obtained from reference TRBV11-2 and TRBJ2-2, is as follows: EAGVAQSPRYKIIEKRQSVAFWCNPISGHATLYWYQQILGQGPKLLIQFQNNGVVDDSQLPKDRFSAERLKGVDSTLKIQPAKLEDSAVYLCASSPPSGRGRAGELFFGEGSRLTVL.

The chain recombines TRBV6-4 with TRBJ2-3, with 12 bases aligning to TRBD2. The CDR3 length is 15 residues. V shed 2 bases and J 4 bases; nucleotides not matched to a gene: 1. Germline lookup yields CDR1 MRHNA and CDR2 SNTAGT. In DNA, the CDR3 is TGTGCCAGCAGTGACGGGACTAGCGGGCCAGATACGCAGTATTTT. Translated, it gives CASSDGTSGPDTQYF.

CDR3 protein: CASSAGLAETDTQYF. Here the CDR3 DNA reads TGTGCCAGCAGCGCGGGACTAGCAGAAACAGATACGCAGTATTTT. The V gene is TRBV5-4, the J gene TRBJ2-3; 9 nucleotides agree with TRBD2. Germline CDR1 reads SGHNT; CDR2 reads YYREEE (reference sequence). The CDR3 is 15 residues long. The J segment lost 3 bases and the V segment lost 4 bases, leaving 6 bases of the junction unmatched.

This clone was picked up one time. V is TRBV5-1 and J is TRBJ1-6; D might be TRBD1 (6 bases). V dropped 6 bases and J dropped 10 bases, with 14 bases sitting between them. The CDR3 is made up of 13 amino acids. Germline CDR1 reads SGHRS; CDR2 reads YFSETQ. This CDR3 reads CASNRDTDSPLHF. The CDR3 nucleotides are TGCGCCAGCAACCGGGACACGGACTCACCCCTCCACTTT.

V usage is TRBV2 and J usage is TRBJ1-5; a possible D gene is TRBD1 (6 bases). Germline V lookup: CDR1 SNHLY, CDR2 FYNNEI. The CDR3 consists of 16 residues. Trimming left V 1 base short and J 1 base short, with 11 bases between. The CDR3 DNA is TGTGCCAGCAGTGAAGTGAGGGGGTGGAGCAATCAGCCCCAGCATTTT. Protein product: CASSEVRGWSNQPQHF. The full variable domain, rest sourced from reference TRBV2 and TRBJ1-5, is EPEVTQTPSHQVTQMGQEVILRCVPISNHLYFYWYRQILGQKVEFLVSFYNNEISEKSEIFDDQFSVERPDGSNFTLKIRSTKLEDSAMYFCASSEVRGWSNQPQHFGDGTRLSIL.

This chain joins TRBV6-1 and TRBJ2-3; weak D call: TRBD2 (6 bases). This CDR3 contains 16 residues. The ends were cut back, 3 bases at V and 4 bases at J, with 17 bases in the middle. The germline V gene has CDR1 MNHNS and CDR2 SASEGT. The chain's CDR3 is CASSDGRHGGPDTQYF. The DNA of the CDR3 is TGTGCCAGCAGTGATGGCCGGCACGGAGGGCCAGATACGCAGTATTTT.

This chain uses TRBV6-1 with TRBJ2-3, with 10 bases aligning to TRBD1. Germline V gives CDR1 MNHNS, CDR2 SASEGT. The V gene end was trimmed by 4 bases and the J gene end by 1 base; junction bases not matched to a gene: 5. This CDR3 spans 16 amino acids. This CDR3 is CASSARTGGRTDTQYF. DNA for the CDR3: TGTGCCAGCAGTGCCCGGACAGGGGGTCGCACAGATACGCAGTATTTT.

V and J are TRBV7-9 and TRBJ2-1; a weak D match, TRBD1 (5 bases). Per germline, CDR1 SEHNR and CDR2 FQNEAQ (reference sequence). Trimming shortened V by 5 bases and J by 5 bases, and 7 bases separated the two germline ends. This CDR3 is 12 amino acids long. CDR3 in amino acids: CASSKTDNEQFF. CDR3 sequence (DNA): TGTGCCAGCAGCAAGACAGACAATGAGCAGTTCTTC.

V usage is TRBV4-1 and J usage is TRBJ2-1; a possible D gene is TRBD2 (5 bases). Trimming took off 5 bases at V and 6 bases at J, with 14 bases between the two ends. Germline V lookup: CDR1 MGHRA, CDR2 YSYEKL. This CDR3 region has 14 residues. The CDR3 sequence is CASSTPPRGNEQFF. CDR3 coding DNA: TGCGCCAGCAGCACCCCACCCCGGGGCAATGAGCAGTTCTTC.

The chain employs TRBV2 and TRBJ2-6, with D hard to call. V was clipped by 7 bases and J by 0 bases, with 19 bases between them. Germline V gives CDR1 SNHLY, CDR2 FYNNEI. The CDR3 totals 18 residues. As DNA, the CDR3 is TGTGCCAGCACTCCCTTTATGGAGTCTATCTCTGGGGCCAACGTCCTGACTTTC. This gives the protein CASTPFMESISGANVLTF.